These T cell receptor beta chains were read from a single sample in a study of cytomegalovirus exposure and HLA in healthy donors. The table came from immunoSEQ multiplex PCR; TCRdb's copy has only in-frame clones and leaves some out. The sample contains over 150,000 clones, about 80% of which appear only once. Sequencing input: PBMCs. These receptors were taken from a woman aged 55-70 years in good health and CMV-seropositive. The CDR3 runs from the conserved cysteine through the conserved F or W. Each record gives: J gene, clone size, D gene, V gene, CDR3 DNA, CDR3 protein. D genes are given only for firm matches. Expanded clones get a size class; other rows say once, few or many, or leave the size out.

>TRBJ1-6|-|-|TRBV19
TGTGCCAGTAGTATTCGGTCGGCAGGAAGACCACCCCTCCACTTT
CASSIRSAGRPPLHF
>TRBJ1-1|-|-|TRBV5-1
TGCGCCAGCAGCCCGTCTTTGAACACTGAAGCTTTCTTT
CASSPSLNTEAFF
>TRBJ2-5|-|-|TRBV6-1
TGTGCCAGCAGTGAATTATGGCAGCAAGAGACCCAGTACTTC
CASSELWQQETQYF
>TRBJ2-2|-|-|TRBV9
TGTGCCAGCAGCGTCGGCGGGGCCGGGGAGCTGTTTTTT
CASSVGGAGELFF
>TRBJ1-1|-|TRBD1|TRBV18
TGTGCCAGCTCACTTGGGACAGGGAAAGCTTTCTTT
CASSLGTGKAFF
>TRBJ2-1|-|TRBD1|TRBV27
TGTGCCAGCAGTCGCAACCCAGGGACAGCTTACAATGAGCAGTTCTTC
CASSRNPGTAYNEQFF
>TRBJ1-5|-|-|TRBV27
TGTGCCAGCAGTTTACGGGGTGGGTCCTACAATCAGCCCCAGCATTTT
CASSLRGGSYNQPQHF
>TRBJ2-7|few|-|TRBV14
TGTGCCAGCAGCTCGCCGGGGACGGGGGTATACGAGCAGTACTTC
CASSSPGTGVYEQYF
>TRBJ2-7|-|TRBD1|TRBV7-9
TGTGCCAGCAGCTTAGTGGGGTGGGACAGGGGGTCGTACGAGCAGTACTTC
CASSLVGWDRGSYEQYF
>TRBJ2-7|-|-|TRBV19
TGTGCCAGTAGTATCACCGGGACTGGAGTCTACGAGCAGTACTTC
CASSITGTGVYEQYF
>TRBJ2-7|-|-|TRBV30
TGTGCCTGGAGCCGGTCGGGGGTCGAGCAGTACTTC
CAWSRSGVEQYF
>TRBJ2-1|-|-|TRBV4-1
TGCGCCAGCAGCCCCGACAGGAGCTCCTACAATGAGCAGTTCTTC
CASSPDRSSYNEQFF
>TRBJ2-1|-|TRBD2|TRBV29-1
TGCAGCGCTACTATAGAGGTAGCGGGATACTACAATGAGCAGTTCTTC
CSATIEVAGYYNEQFF
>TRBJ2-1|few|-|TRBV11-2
TGTGCCAGCAGCCCTTTACCGAGCTCCTACAATGAGCAGTTCTTC
CASSPLPSSYNEQFF
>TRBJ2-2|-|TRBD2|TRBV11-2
TGTGCCAGCAGCTTAGATAACCTAGCGGGTCAACTACGGGGCACCGGGGAGCTGTTTTTT
CASSLDNLAGQLRGTGELFF
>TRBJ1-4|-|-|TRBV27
TGTGCCAGCAGTGTGGGCAGTGGGCATGAAAAACTGTTTTTT
CASSVGSGHEKLFF
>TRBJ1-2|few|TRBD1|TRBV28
TGTGCCAGCAGCCTCCAGGGACAGGGGGCCGGTGGCTACACCTTC
CASSLQGQGAGGYTF
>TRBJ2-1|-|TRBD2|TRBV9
TGTGCCAGCAGCGCCACTAGCGGAGGCTACAATGAGCAGTTCTTC
CASSATSGGYNEQFF
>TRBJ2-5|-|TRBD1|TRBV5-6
TGTGCCAGCAGCTCCAAGACAGGGATGAGGGAGACCCAGTACTTC
CASSSKTGMRETQYF
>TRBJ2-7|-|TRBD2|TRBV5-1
TGCGCCAGCAGCTCTGGGACTAGCGGAAGGTACGCCGAGCAGTACTTC
CASSSGTSGRYAEQYF
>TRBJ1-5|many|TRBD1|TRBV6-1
TGTGCCACCAAAGGACAGGGAGGGAGTCAGCCCCAGCATTTT
CATKGQGGSQPQHF
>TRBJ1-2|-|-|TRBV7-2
TGTGCCAGCAGCATAAGTACGAGCGGCTACACCTTC
CASSISTSGYTF
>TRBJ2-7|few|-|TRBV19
TGTGCCAGTAGATCACCGGGGAGTTCGGGAGACGAGCAGTACTTC
CASRSPGSSGDEQYF
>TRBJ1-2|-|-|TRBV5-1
TGCGCCAGCAGCTTGTGGAGGGACTATGGCTACACCTTC
CASSLWRDYGYTF
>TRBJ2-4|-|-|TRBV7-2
TGTGCCAGCAGCCCCGGCGGTGGGGCGAACATTCAGTACTTC
CASSPGGGANIQYF
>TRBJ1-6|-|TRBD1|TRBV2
TGTGCCAGCGCCGGGACAGGGGATTCACCCCTCCACTTT
CASAGTGDSPLHF